What follows are 21 T cell receptor beta chains derived from one specimen sequenced in a study of blood T cells in healthy people across ages. Then a second PCR, running roughly 7 to 11 cycles, was carried out with a sample-barcoded 5' primer and a J-beta primer mix. Via MiXCR, TCRdb re-called the 5' RACE reads, giving one row per CDR3 protein. The data hold 700,000 or so distinct CDR3 sequences, with about 20% observed a single time. Sequencing input: blood. These receptors were taken from a man aged 65 to 85 in good health.

In this sample, this clonotype turned up a few times. V and J are TRBV20-1 and TRBJ1-2; a weak D match, TRBD1 (5 bases). The V end was cut by 1 base, the J end by 4 bases, with 10 bases between. The germline CDR1 and CDR2 sequences are DFQATT and SNEGSKA (reference sequence). The CDR3 length is 13 residues. The CDR3 is CSARAGQRYGYTF. CDR3 nucleotide sequence: TGCAGTGCTAGAGCGGGGCAACGCTATGGCTACACCTTC.

This CDR3 is CASRSGTLTDEAFF. Written as DNA, the CDR3 is TGTGCCAGCAGATCCGGGACACTCACCGATGAAGCTTTCTTT. This chain links TRBV7-9 with TRBJ1-1; a possible D gene is TRBD1 (6 bases). Germline assignment: CDR1 SEHNR and CDR2 FQNEAQ (reference sequence). CDR3 length: 14 residues. V was cut by 6 bases and J by 7 bases, with 18 bases left in between.

This rearrangement joins TRBV15 to TRBJ2-1; D perhaps matches TRBD2 (6 bases). Germline CDR1 reads LNHNV; CDR2 reads YYDKDF (reference sequence). This CDR3 has 13 residues. The ends were cut back, 6 bases at V and 7 bases at J, with 13 bases in the middle. The CDR3 spells CATSGVAGNEQFF. In nucleotides, the CDR3 is TGTGCCACCAGTGGAGTTGCGGGAAATGAGCAGTTCTTC.

The gene calls are TRBV6-5 and TRBJ1-5; D unclear. Germline CDR1 reads MNHEY; CDR2 reads SVGAGI. V lost 7 bases and J 1 base, leaving 14 bases between the germline ends. The CDR3 length is 15 residues. CDR3 protein: CASKVGGWSNQPQHF. The CDR3 nucleotides read TGTGCCAGCAAGGTAGGAGGGTGGAGCAATCAGCCCCAGCATTTT.

This clonotype was observed a handful of times. V and J are TRBV13 and TRBJ1-3; no definite D call. Trimming removed 0 bases from V and 0 bases from J, with 6 bases in between. Germline CDR1 is PRHDT and CDR2 is FYEKMQ (reference sequence). This CDR3 spans 15 amino acids. Written as DNA, the CDR3 is TGTGCCAGCAGCTTAGGGTACGACTCTGGAAACACCATATATTTT. Translating it yields CASSLGYDSGNTIYF. The variable domain in full, with the rest retrieved from reference TRBV13 and TRBJ1-3, is AAGVIQSPRHLIKEKRETATLKCYPIPRHDTVYWYQQGPGQDPQFLISFYEKMQSDKGSIPDRFSAQQFSDYHSELNMSSLELGDSALYFCASSLGYDSGNTIYFGEGSWLTVV.

This clonotype appeared a few times. The CDR3 nucleotides are TGTGCCAGCAGTTTAGCTGGACAGGGGGAGAATGAGCAGTTCTTC. It encodes CASSLAGQGENEQFF. This chain connects TRBV12-3 or TRBV12-4 to TRBJ2-1; 10 bases map to TRBD1. Losses at the gene ends were 0 bases for V and 7 bases for J; bases not matched to a gene: 3. The CDR3 has 15 residues.

This chain connects TRBV14 to TRBJ2-3; 9 bases agree with TRBD2. Unmatched junction bases numbered 5, after V lost 1 base and J lost 0 bases. The germline gives CDR1 SGHDN, CDR2 FVKESK. The CDR3 runs to 17 residues. This CDR3 is CASSQAYSGGSTDTQYF. Written as DNA, the CDR3 is TGTGCCAGCAGCCAAGCGTATAGCGGGGGTAGCACAGATACGCAGTATTTT.

At least ten counts were recorded for this clonotype. The chain carries TRBV29-1 and TRBJ2-4; no firm D call. The CDR3 has 12 residues. The germline V gene has CDR1 SQVTM and CDR2 ANQGSEA. Trimming removed 7 bases from V and 0 bases from J, with 7 bases in between. The CDR3 bases are TGCAGCGCTTCGATAGCCAAAAACATTCAGTACTTC. Translating it yields CSASIAKNIQYF.

This chain joins TRBV7-2 and TRBJ2-2; 7 positions agree with TRBD1. From germline, CDR1 is SGHTA and CDR2 FQGNSA. V lost 5 bases and J lost 6; bases outside the gene matches: 9. The CDR3 totals 15 residues. CDR3 loop: CASSPPGRGSGELFF. The CDR3 nucleotides read TGTGCCAGCAGCCCCCCCGGCAGGGGGTCCGGGGAGCTGTTTTTT.

This rearrangement joins TRBV7-8 to TRBJ2-7; D not certain. V lost 1 base and J 1 base, leaving 5 bases between the germline ends. Germline CDR1 SGHVS, CDR2 FQNEAQ. The CDR3 spans 13 residues. The chain's CDR3 is CASSLDVSYEQYF. The CDR3 nucleotides read TGTGCCAGCAGCTTAGACGTTTCCTACGAGCAGTACTTC.

The J gene is TRBJ2-1, the V gene TRBV29-1, with 7 bases lining up with TRBD2. From germline, CDR1 is SQVTM and CDR2 ANQGSEA. V lost 8 bases, J lost 2 bases, and 3 bases stayed unmatched. The CDR3 is 12 residues long. The CDR3, as DNA: TGCAGCTCTAGCGGACCCTACAATGAGCAGTTCTTC. Protein: CSSSGPYNEQFF.

J is TRBJ1-1 and V is TRBV3-1; D unclear. CDR1 and CDR2 (germline): LGHDT, YNNKEL (reference sequence). V was pared by 2 bases and J by 1 base, with 17 bases between. The CDR3 covers 17 residues. CDR3 nucleotide sequence: TGTGCCAGCAGCCAACCGAAGGGTTTAGCCCAGAACACTGAAGCTTTCTTT. The encoded protein is CASSQPKGLAQNTEAFF.

V usage is TRBV7-2 and J usage is TRBJ1-2; D uncertain. The ends were cut back, 4 bases at V and 2 bases at J, with 5 bases in the middle. Germline V gene lookup returns CDR1 SGHTA and CDR2 FQGNSA. The CDR3 length is 12 residues. CDR3 sequence (DNA): TGTGCCAGCAGCTGGGCAAACTATGGCTACACCTTC. The encoded protein is CASSWANYGYTF. Full variable domain (missing parts from reference TRBV7-2 and TRBJ1-2): GAGVSQSPSNKVTEKGKDVELRCDPISGHTALYWYRQSLGQGLEFLIYFQGNSAPDKSGLPSDRFSAERTGGSVSTLTIQRTQQEDSAVYLCASSWANYGYTFGSGTRLTVV.

This clonotype was seen a few times. The rearrangement links TRBV5-1 to TRBJ2-2, with a possible D match to TRBD1 (5 bases). Germline V gene data show CDR1 as SGHRS and CDR2 as YFSETQ. CDR3 size: 12 residues. The V and J ends lost 5 bases and 7 bases respectively, with 9 bases between them. CDR3 region: CASRGVNGELFF. For the CDR3, the DNA is TGCGCCAGCAGAGGGGTAAACGGGGAGCTGTTTTTT.

This clonotype was observed a handful of times. This sequence joins TRBV6-5 and TRBJ1-1; 7 nucleotides match TRBD1. With V trimmed by 5 bases and J by 2 bases, 5 bases remained unmatched. The CDR3 has 14 amino acids. Germline V lookup: CDR1 MNHEY, CDR2 SVGAGI. In nucleotides, the CDR3 is TGTGCCAGCAGTGCCCGGACAGGTAACACTGAAGCTTTCTTT. Translating gives CASSARTGNTEAFF.

Regarding this clonotype: A much larger clone sits a single nucleotide away, making a read error possible. The V call is TRBV5-1, the J call TRBJ1-2; D ambiguous. The germline CDR1 and CDR2 sequences are SGHRS and YFSETQ. The CDR3 is made up of 14 amino acids. CDR3 sequence (DNA): TGCGCCGGCAGCCCAAGCGAGGATGTTTATGGCTACACCTTC. This codes for CAGSPSEDVYGYTF.

J is TRBJ1-2 and V is TRBV2; TRBD1 aligns across 7 bases. The CDR3 has 13 residues. Trimming at V came to 6 bases and at J to 3 bases, leaving 4 bases not matched to a gene. The germline CDR1 and CDR2 sequences are SNHLY and FYNNEI. The CDR3 spells CASRADRDYGYTF. The CDR3 DNA follows: TGTGCCAGCAGAGCCGACAGGGACTATGGCTACACCTTC.

The V call is TRBV7-9, the J call TRBJ2-3, with D perhaps TRBD1 (6 bases). CDR3 size: 14 residues. V lost 5 bases and J lost 13, with 22 bases in between. Germline loops: CDR1 SEHNR, CDR2 FQNEAQ (reference sequence). The DNA for the CDR3 is TGTGCCAGCAGCACTTGGACAGATGATTTCCTTGAGTATTTT. It codes for CASSTWTDDFLEYF.

In its sample, this clonotype was seen a few times. V and J are TRBV12-3 or TRBV12-4 and TRBJ2-3; 12 bases map to TRBD2. CDR3 length: 15 amino acids. The J segment lost 7 bases and the V segment lost 5 bases, leaving 7 bases of the junction unmatched. The CDR3 DNA follows: TGTGCCAGCAGTCCCCTAGCGGGAGGGGGGTATACGCAGTATTTT. Translated: CASSPLAGGGYTQYF.

This chain links TRBV24-1 with TRBJ2-2; the D is unclear. The CDR3 length is 12 residues. The V end lost 4 bases, the J end lost 1 base, and 0 bases lay between the germline ends. Germline CDR1 KGHDR, CDR2 SFDVKD. CDR3 DNA: TGTGCCACCAGTGAGAACACCGGGGAGCTGTTTTTT. Its protein is CATSENTGELFF.

The chain joins TRBV12-3 or TRBV12-4 to TRBJ2-5; TRBD1 agrees at 8 bases. The V and J ends lost 5 bases and 4 bases, in that order; junction bases with no gene match: 12. This CDR3 has 16 amino acids. The CDR3 DNA is TGTGCCAGCAGTGAGCAGGGGGCGGTCAGAAGAGAGACCCAGTACTTC. It yields the protein CASSEQGAVRRETQYF.